This T cell receptor (beta chain) was retrieved from a study of Graves' ophthalmopathy and Graves' hyperthyroidism. Study observations and caveats: Stable hyperthyroidism and ophthalmopathy were told apart by a 13-signature model, which achieved about 88% sensitivity and around 80% specificity. Most expanded thyroid clonotypes above 0.001 frequency also appeared in blood.

New diagnoses, under 2 months' duration, and ages 18 to 65 characterized the hyperthyroidism patients. Scientists amplified the TCR beta CDR3 regions from RNA transcripts. Scientists carried out first-round RT-PCR using HTBI primers and then a second-round multiplex PCR. One entry per CDR3 protein, called by TCRdb with MiXCR from the multiplex PCR reads. The sample shows about 550,000 distinct CDR3 sequences, less than 40% of them seen only once. Comments on this clonotype: Its antigen is not identified.

The source of this sequence is an adult man with Graves' hyperthyroidism. Sequenced sample: peripheral blood or thyroid tissue (not recorded which).

The CDR3, as DNA: TGTGCCAGCAGCTTAGGTCTCGTCGCAGGGGCTATGTATGGCTACACCTTC. This translates into CASSLGLVAGAMYGYTF. The gene calls are TRBV7-9 and TRBJ1-2; TRBD1 might be the D (6 bases). The CDR3 covers 17 residues. V was shortened by 1 base and J by 5 bases, with 20 bases between the two germline ends. Looked up from germline, CDR1 is SEHNR and CDR2 is FQNEAQ (reference sequence).